These 31 T cell receptor beta chains came from one sample sequenced in a study of cytomegalovirus exposure and HLA in healthy donors. PCR amplification relied on 60 Vbeta primers (plus 13 Jbeta primers). Produced via immunoSEQ multiplex PCR; TCRdb's table is partial and in-frame only. The sample comprises under 150,000 clones, less than 10% of which are singletons, and about 1.7% rests with the top ten. Sequences were obtained from PBMCs. The origin of the receptors is a male donor in good health and CMV-seronegative.

The chain recombines TRBV4-3 with TRBJ2-3, with no clear D. Trimming pared 1 base from V and 0 bases from J, leaving 8 bases between. From germline, CDR1 is LGHNA and CDR2 YSLEER. This CDR3 region has 15 residues. The CDR3 is CASSQARSSTDTQYF. CDR3 nucleotides: TGCGCCAGCAGCCAAGCGAGGTCTAGCACAGATACGCAGTATTTT.

This clone has just a few counts. This chain links TRBV4-3 with TRBJ1-2, with 10 bases identical to TRBD1. Trimming cost V 4 bases and J 5 bases; bases outside gene matches: 4. The CDR3 covers 14 residues. Germline CDR1 is LGHNA and CDR2 is YSLEER. Here the CDR3 reads CASSRGTGAYGYTF. CDR3 nucleotides: TGCGCCAGCAGCCGAGGGACAGGGGCTTATGGCTACACCTTC.

This chain connects TRBV27 to TRBJ1-6; 7 bases align to TRBD1. From germline, CDR1 is MNHEY and CDR2 SMNVEV (reference sequence). Trimming at V came to 3 bases and at J to 5 bases, leaving 10 bases not matched to a gene. This CDR3 contains 17 residues. The CDR3 DNA follows: TGTGCCAGCAGTTTCAGTCAGGGGGGTCTCGATAATTCACCCCTCCACTTT. It encodes CASSFSQGGLDNSPLHF.

This clone was seen only a few times. This chain joins TRBV28 and TRBJ1-2; D gene ambiguous. Trimming took off 3 bases at V and 4 bases at J, with 18 bases between the two ends. The CDR3 extends over 16 amino acids. Germline CDR1 reads MDHEN; CDR2 reads SYDVKM. Written as DNA, the CDR3 is TGTGCCAGCAGTTTCGGGGTGTGGAAAGGCCCCTATGGCTACACCTTC. Residues: CASSFGVWKGPYGYTF.

The chain recombines TRBV18 with TRBJ2-7; maybe TRBD1 (5 bases). The CDR3 spans 16 residues. Germline CDR1 is KGHSH and CDR2 is LQKENI. V lost 2 bases, J lost 4 bases, and 18 bases lay in between. The CDR3 coding sequence is TGTGCCAGCTCACCATACGAGTTGCAGGGTTTATACGAGCAGTACTTC. Its translation is CASSPYELQGLYEQYF.

The chain joins TRBV18 to TRBJ1-1, with 7 bases identical to TRBD1. Germline V gene data show CDR1 as KGHSH and CDR2 as LQKENI. The CDR3 is 16 residues long. With 3 bases clipped from V and 0 bases from J, the junction kept 7 bases outside the gene matches. Written as DNA, the CDR3 is TGTGCCAGCTCACCCGACAGGGAAGCTATGAACACTGAAGCTTTCTTT. Encoded protein: CASSPDREAMNTEAFF.

This clone was counted between two and nine times. The V call is TRBV4-2, the J call TRBJ1-1; D is uncertain. From germline, CDR1 is LGHNA and CDR2 YNFKEQ. This CDR3 has 16 amino acids. The V gene lost 4 bases and the J gene lost 0 bases, with 15 bases spanning the gap. In DNA form, the CDR3 reads TGTGCCAGCAGCCCTTGGGCAGTAGGATTGAACACTGAAGCTTTCTTT. This translates into CASSPWAVGLNTEAFF.

CDR3 sequence reads: CASSVDRADTQYF. As DNA, the CDR3 is TGTGCCAGCAGTGTGGACAGGGCAGATACGCAGTATTTT. This chain joins TRBV6-1 and TRBJ2-3, with 8 bases fitting TRBD1. The CDR3 spans 13 residues. Germline V gene data show CDR1 as MNHNS and CDR2 as SASEGT. V dropped 4 bases and J dropped 4; count of bases not matched to a gene: 1.

This clone was recorded a few times. The chain carries TRBV4-3 and TRBJ2-1, with 10 positions matching TRBD2. With 4 bases clipped from V and 7 bases from J, the junction kept 10 bases outside the gene matches. CDR3 length: 16 amino acids. Germline values: CDR1 LGHNA, CDR2 YSLEER. DNA of the CDR3: TGCGCCAGCAGCCTTCTCGGGACTAGCGTGTGGAATGAGCAGTTCTTC. It encodes CASSLLGTSVWNEQFF.

This clone was recorded a few times. V usage is TRBV5-1 and J usage is TRBJ1-4; D gene uncertain. The V end lost 0 bases, the J end lost 0 bases, and 9 bases lay between the germline ends. Germline assignment: CDR1 SGHRS and CDR2 YFSETQ. The CDR3 sequence is 16 residues long. The CDR3 nucleotides are TGCGCCAGCAGCTTGGCATGGAGTGCAACTAATGAAAAACTGTTTTTT. Its translation is CASSLAWSATNEKLFF. The whole variable domain, remainder taken from reference TRBV5-1 and TRBJ1-4, is KAGVTQTPRYLIKTRGQQVTLSCSPISGHRSVSWYQQTPGQGLQFLFEYFSETQRNKGNFPGRFSGRQFSNSRSEMNVSTLELGDSALYLCASSLAWSATNEKLFFGSGTQLSVL.

This clone came up a few times. This chain links TRBV7-9 with TRBJ1-1; 8 bases fit TRBD1. Germline V gene lookup returns CDR1 SEHNR and CDR2 FQNEAQ (reference sequence). There are 15 residues in the CDR3. V shed 5 bases and J 4 bases; nucleotides not matched to a gene: 9. The CDR3 region has the DNA TGTGCCAGCAGCGCGTACAGGGGGTCTGGCACTGAAGCTTTCTTT. The encoded protein is CASSAYRGSGTEAFF.

This clone was seen more than once but under ten times. This chain joins TRBV28 and TRBJ2-5; 12 nucleotides align to TRBD2. CDR1 MDHEN and CDR2 SYDVKM come from the germline V gene. The CDR3 covers 15 residues. Trimming took 5 bases from V and 3 from J; bases not matched to a gene: 4. CDR3 sequence: CASSARLAGEETQYF. The CDR3 DNA reads as TGTGCCAGCAGTGCTCGACTAGCGGGAGAAGAGACCCAGTACTTC.

This chain joins TRBV2 and TRBJ1-2; tentatively, D is TRBD1 (5 bases). The CDR3 contains 12 residues. The germline V and J ends were trimmed by 5 bases and 7 bases, with 11 bases remaining between them. Germline V gene sequence: CDR1 SNHLY, CDR2 FYNNEI. This chain's CDR3 is CASSTDRPGYTF. The CDR3 nucleotides are TGTGCCAGCAGTACAGACAGACCTGGCTACACCTTC.

The J gene is TRBJ1-6, the V gene TRBV2; 12 bases are shared with TRBD1. This CDR3 comprises 15 residues. Per germline, CDR1 SNHLY and CDR2 FYNNEI. Trimming took 7 bases from V and 7 from J; bases not matched to a gene: 5. The CDR3 here is CASKGTGGENSPLHF. For the CDR3, the DNA is TGTGCCAGCAAGGGGACAGGGGGCGAAAATTCACCCCTCCACTTT.

The CDR3 DNA reads as TGCGCCAGCAGCCCCAGGGACACCCTGGCGGACACTGAAGCTTTCTTT. Translating it yields CASSPRDTLADTEAFF. The chain employs TRBV4-1 and TRBJ1-1; possibly TRBD1 for D (6 bases). Per germline, CDR1 MGHRA and CDR2 YSYEKL. Between the trimmed V and J ends, which lost 4 bases and 3 bases, there was a span of 18 bases. CDR3 length: 16 amino acids.

There are a few counts of this clone. The chain joins TRBV19 to TRBJ1-4, with D uncertain. V was clipped by 5 bases and J by 0 bases, with 10 bases between them. The CDR3 consists of 15 residues. Germline assignment: CDR1 LNHDA and CDR2 SQIVND (reference sequence). Written as DNA, the CDR3 is TGTGCCAGTAGTCCCAACAGAGCAACTAATGAAAAACTGTTTTTT. It is translated as CASSPNRATNEKLFF.

In its sample, this clone was seen a few times. V gene TRBV5-4 combines with J gene TRBJ1-3; D is undetermined. CDR3 length equals 14 residues. V lost 5 bases and J 3 bases, leaving 12 bases between the germline ends. In germline, CDR1 is SGHNT, CDR2 YYREEE (reference sequence). The CDR3 DNA reads as TGTGCCAGCAGGCCCCAAGAGTTTGGAAACACCATATATTTT. Protein sequence: CASRPQEFGNTIYF. Drawing the rest from reference TRBV5-4 and TRBJ1-3, the complete variable domain is ETGVTQSPTHLIKTRGQQVTLRCSSQSGHNTVSWYQQALGQGPQFIFQYYREEENGRGNFPPRFSGLQFPNYSSELNVNALELDDSALYLCASRPQEFGNTIYFGEGSWLTVV.

CDR3: CASSLLGGGTDTQYF. Written as DNA, the CDR3 is TGCGCCAGCAGCTTGCTCGGGGGTGGCACAGATACGCAGTATTTT. This chain connects TRBV5-1 to TRBJ2-3; D is perhaps TRBD2 (6 bases). Trimming shortened V by 1 base and J by 1 base, and 10 bases separated the two germline ends. The CDR3 is 15 residues long. Germline CDR1 and CDR2: SGHRS and YFSETQ.

This clone was recorded a few times. The chain is built from TRBV11-2 and TRBJ1-1; a weak D match, TRBD1 (6 bases). The CDR3 runs to 14 residues. V dropped 0 bases and J dropped 7 bases, with 12 bases sitting between them. Germline V gene sequence: CDR1 SGHAT, CDR2 FQNNGV. CDR3 in amino acids: CASSLDRGAGEAFF. The CDR3 coding sequence is TGTGCCAGCAGCTTAGATCGGGGGGCGGGTGAAGCTTTCTTT.

The table lists this clone with a few counts. J is TRBJ1-4 and V is TRBV9; 10 bases align to TRBD1. The germline V gene has CDR1 SGDLS and CDR2 YYNGEE. The CDR3 is made up of 16 amino acids. V was pared by 2 bases and J by 8 bases, with 9 bases of the junction left unmatched. The CDR3 region is CASSVTPGQGDEKLFF. The CDR3 DNA reads as TGTGCCAGCAGCGTGACCCCCGGACAGGGGGACGAAAAACTGTTTTTT.

This chain links TRBV7-9 with TRBJ1-1; D not certain. The CDR3 spans 14 residues. Germline CDR1 and CDR2: SEHNR and FQNEAQ (reference sequence). V shed 5 bases and J shed 1 base, with 11 bases lying between them. CDR3 bases: TGTGCCAGCAGCGTATCTTCAGAGAACACTGAAGCTTTCTTT. Translation: CASSVSSENTEAFF.

The chain recombines TRBV7-9 with TRBJ1-3; no clear D. V was pared by 3 bases and J by 4 bases, with 7 bases between. The CDR3 contains 13 residues. CDR1 is SEHNR, CDR2 FQNEAQ, per germline (reference sequence). The CDR3 DNA follows: TGTGCCAGCAGCTTTGGCGGAGGAAACACCATATATTTT. Protein sequence: CASSFGGGNTIYF. Combining the CDR3 with reference TRBV7-9 and TRBJ1-3 gives the whole variable domain DTGVSQNPRHKITKRGQNVTFRCDPISEHNRLYWYRQTLGQGPEFLTYFQNEAQLEKSRLLSDRFSAERPKGSFSTLEIQRTEQGDSAMYLCASSFGGGNTIYFGEGSWLTVV.

The genes are TRBV28 and TRBJ2-1; 7 positions match TRBD2. Germline lookup yields CDR1 MDHEN and CDR2 SYDVKM. The CDR3 consists of 15 residues. The V segment lost 6 bases and the J segment 2 bases; nucleotides outside the gene matches: 7. The CDR3 protein is CASRSVAGTYNEQFF. Here the CDR3 DNA reads TGTGCCAGCAGGTCGGTAGCGGGTACCTACAATGAGCAGTTCTTC. The variable domain in full, completed from reference TRBV28 and TRBJ2-1, reads DVKVTQSSRYLVKRTGEKVFLECVQDMDHENMFWYRQDPGLGLRLIYFSYDVKMKEKGDIPEGYSVSREKKERFSLILESASTNQTSMYLCASRSVAGTYNEQFFGPGTRLTVL.

This clone occurred a few times. The chain couples TRBV28 to TRBJ1-1, with D possibly TRBD1 on 6 matching bases. Trimming removed 8 bases from V and 4 bases from J, with 17 bases in between. This CDR3 contains 14 residues. Germline V gives CDR1 MDHEN, CDR2 SYDVKM. The CDR3 here is CASGQSGVRTEAFF. CDR3 nucleotides: TGTGCCAGCGGCCAATCAGGGGTTCGCACTGAAGCTTTCTTT.

The gene calls are TRBV19 and TRBJ1-5; 9 bases map to TRBD1. With 8 bases clipped from V and 5 bases from J, the junction kept 10 bases outside the gene matches. CDR3 length: 15 residues. Germline V gives CDR1 LNHDA, CDR2 SQIVND (reference sequence). The DNA for the CDR3 is TGTGCCAGTGAGAGGGACAGGGAAGGTGATCAGCCCCAGCATTTT. Protein sequence: CASERDREGDQPQHF.

This clone was observed a few times. The chain links TRBV28 to TRBJ1-2; possible D gene TRBD1, 6 bases. The germline CDR1 and CDR2 sequences are MDHEN and SYDVKM. V was shortened by 2 bases and J by 8 bases, with 12 bases between the two germline ends. There are 13 residues in the CDR3. In DNA form, the CDR3 reads TGTGCCAGCAGTTTACAATCGGGGGGCGGCTACACCTTC. This encodes CASSLQSGGGYTF.

This clone was found a few times. CDR3 bases: TGCAGCGTTTTGGACACCTCCTACGAGCAGTACTTC. This encodes CSVLDTSYEQYF. The chain recombines TRBV29-1 with TRBJ2-7; D is possibly TRBD1 (5 bases). Germline V gene sequence: CDR1 SQVTM, CDR2 ANQGSEA. V lost 5 bases to trimming and J lost 0 bases, with 8 bases between them. The CDR3 is made up of 12 amino acids.

The rearrangement joins TRBV27 to TRBJ2-7; D might be TRBD1 (6 bases). The CDR3 consists of 17 residues. CDR1 and CDR2 from the germline V gene are MNHEY and SMNVEV (reference sequence). V was trimmed by 2 bases and J by 2 bases, leaving 19 bases between them. The CDR3 DNA reads as TGTGCCAGCAGTTTAAATAGGGCGCAGGGGCGCGCCTACGAGCAGTACTTC. It encodes CASSLNRAQGRAYEQYF.

This clone was detected a few times. The CDR3 DNA is TGTGCCAGCAGCTCCACTCCAAAAAGCACCGGGGAGCTGTTTTTT. Protein product: CASSSTPKSTGELFF. The chain links TRBV9 to TRBJ2-2, with D uncertain. The CDR3 consists of 15 residues. With 4 bases removed from V and 4 bases from J, the gap between germline ends came to 14 bases. Germline values: CDR1 SGDLS, CDR2 YYNGEE.

To note about this clone: The sample has other DNA sequences that encode this CDR3 too. This chain connects TRBV27 to TRBJ2-7, with D perhaps matching TRBD1 (5 bases). Trimming took 5 bases from V and 2 from J, leaving 10 bases between them. This CDR3 comprises 13 residues. Germline CDR1 reads MNHEY; CDR2 reads SMNVEV (reference sequence). In DNA, the CDR3 is TGTGCCAGCAGTCTGACAGAGACCTACGAGCAGTACTTC. This encodes CASSLTETYEQYF.

The chain recombines TRBV10-3 with TRBJ2-1; 7 bases map to TRBD2. Trimming took 8 bases from V and 2 from J; bases not matched to a gene: 15. The CDR3 length is 17 residues. Germline CDR1 reads ENHRY; CDR2 reads SYGVKD. The CDR3 nucleotides are TGTGCCATCGAGAATTCGGGAGGACGGTGGACCTACAATGAGCAGTTCTTC. This encodes CAIENSGGRWTYNEQFF.